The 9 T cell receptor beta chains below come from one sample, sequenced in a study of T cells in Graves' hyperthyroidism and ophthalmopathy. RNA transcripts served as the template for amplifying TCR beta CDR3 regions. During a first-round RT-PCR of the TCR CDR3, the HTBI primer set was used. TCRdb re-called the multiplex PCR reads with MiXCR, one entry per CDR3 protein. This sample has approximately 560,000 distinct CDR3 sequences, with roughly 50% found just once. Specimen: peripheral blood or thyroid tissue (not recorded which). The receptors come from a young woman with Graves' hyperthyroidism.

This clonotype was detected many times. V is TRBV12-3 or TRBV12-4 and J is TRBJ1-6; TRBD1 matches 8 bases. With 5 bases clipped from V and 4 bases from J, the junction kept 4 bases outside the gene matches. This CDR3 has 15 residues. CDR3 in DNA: TGTGCCAGCAGTCCTGGACAGGGTTATAATTCACCCCTCCACTTT. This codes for CASSPGQGYNSPLHF.

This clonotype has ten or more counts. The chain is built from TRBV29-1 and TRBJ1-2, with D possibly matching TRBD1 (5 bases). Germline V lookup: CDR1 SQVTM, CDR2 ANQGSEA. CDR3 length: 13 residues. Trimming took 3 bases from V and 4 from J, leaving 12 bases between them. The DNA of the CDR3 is TGCAGCGTTGAGCCAGGAGGGGCCTATGGCTACACCTTC. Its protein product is CSVEPGGAYGYTF.

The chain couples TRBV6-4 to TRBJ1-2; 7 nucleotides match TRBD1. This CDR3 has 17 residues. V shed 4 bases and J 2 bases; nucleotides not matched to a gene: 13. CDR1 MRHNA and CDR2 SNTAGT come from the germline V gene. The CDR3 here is CASSAWSPMTGNYGYTF. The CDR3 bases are TGTGCCAGCAGTGCCTGGAGTCCTATGACAGGGAACTATGGCTACACCTTC.

CDR3 coding DNA: TGTGCCAGCAGCTTAGTAGTCGGCAGGGCTGGAAACACCATATATTTT. It yields the protein CASSLVVGRAGNTIYF. The chain joins TRBV7-9 to TRBJ1-3; tentatively, D is TRBD1 (5 bases). Germline V gene data show CDR1 as SEHNR and CDR2 as FQNEAQ (reference sequence). Trimming removed 1 base at V and 2 bases at J, with 12 bases between. This CDR3 is built from 16 residues.

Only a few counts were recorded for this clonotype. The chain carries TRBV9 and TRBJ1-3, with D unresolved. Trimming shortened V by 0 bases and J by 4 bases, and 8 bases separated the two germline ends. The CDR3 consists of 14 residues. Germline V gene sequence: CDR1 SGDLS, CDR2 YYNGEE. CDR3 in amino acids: CASSVEIEGNTIYF. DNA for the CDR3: TGTGCCAGCAGCGTAGAGATTGAGGGAAACACCATATATTTT. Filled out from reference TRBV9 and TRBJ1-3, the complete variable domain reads DSGVTQTPKHLITATGQRVTLRCSPRSGDLSVYWYQQSLDQGLQFLIQYYNGEERAKGNILERFSAQQFPDLHSELNLSSLELGDSALYFCASSVEIEGNTIYFGEGSWLTVV.

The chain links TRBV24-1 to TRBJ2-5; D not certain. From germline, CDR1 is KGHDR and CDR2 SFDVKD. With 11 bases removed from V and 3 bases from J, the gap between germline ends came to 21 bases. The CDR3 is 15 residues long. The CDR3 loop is CASSPEFAMEETQYF. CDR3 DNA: TGTGCCAGCAGCCCAGAGTTTGCGATGGAAGAGACCCAGTACTTC.

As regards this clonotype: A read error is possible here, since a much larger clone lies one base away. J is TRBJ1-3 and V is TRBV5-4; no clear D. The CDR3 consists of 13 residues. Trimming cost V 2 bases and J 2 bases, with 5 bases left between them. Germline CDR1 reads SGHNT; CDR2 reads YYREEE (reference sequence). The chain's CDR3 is CASSFDAGNTIYF. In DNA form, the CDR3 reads TGTGCCAGCAGCTTCGATGCTGGAAACACCATATATTTT.

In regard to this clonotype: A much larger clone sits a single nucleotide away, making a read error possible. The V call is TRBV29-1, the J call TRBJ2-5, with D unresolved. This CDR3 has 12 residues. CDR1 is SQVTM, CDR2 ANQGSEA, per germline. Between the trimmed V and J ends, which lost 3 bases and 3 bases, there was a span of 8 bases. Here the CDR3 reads CSVEPWEETQYF. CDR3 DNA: TGCAGCGTTGAGCCCTGGGAAGAGACCCAGTACTTC.

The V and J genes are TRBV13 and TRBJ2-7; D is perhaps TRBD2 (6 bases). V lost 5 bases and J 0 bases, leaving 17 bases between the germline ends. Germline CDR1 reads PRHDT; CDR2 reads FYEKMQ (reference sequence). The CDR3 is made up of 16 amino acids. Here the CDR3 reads CASSQVGSGNSYEQYF. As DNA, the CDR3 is TGTGCCAGCAGCCAAGTCGGGAGCGGCAACTCCTACGAGCAGTACTTC.